Listed below are T cell receptor beta chains from one sample, sequenced in a study of blood T cell repertoires in COVID-19. Profiled with immunoSEQ multiplex PCR; TCRdb holds only in-frame clones, not every one. The repertoire consists of about 47,000 clones, with more than 65% occurring once and the leading ten covering 8.8%. The sequencing input was peripheral blood. All receptors come from a woman in her 70s with acute or convalescent COVID-19. Both conserved end residues are part of each CDR3. Each record gives: clone size, V gene, D gene, J gene, CDR3 DNA, CDR3 protein. A D gene is named only where the DNA matches it firmly. Rows give clone size only sometimes, using once, few, many, or a class for an expanded clone.

NA	TRBV28	NA	TRBJ1-1	TGTGCCAGCGAGTTAAACACTGAAGCTTTCTTT	CASELNTEAFF
NA	TRBV10-3	NA	TRBJ1-1	TGTGCCATCAGTGATGTAGTGGTGAACACTGAAGCTTTCTTT	CAISDVVVNTEAFF
NA	TRBV6-6	TRBD1	TRBJ2-2	TGTGCCAGCAGTACGGGACAGGAGAACACCGGGGAGCTGTTTTTT	CASSTGQENTGELFF
NA	TRBV15	NA	TRBJ2-5	TGTGCCACCAGCAGCCCAGGACAGGGAGGGGAGACCCAGTACTTC	CATSSPGQGGETQYF
NA	TRBV6-5	NA	TRBJ2-1	TGTGCCAGCAGTTACTCGACAGCCTACAATGAGCAGTTCTTC	CASSYSTAYNEQFF
NA	TRBV5-1	TRBD2	TRBJ2-1	TGCGCCAGCAGGTTACTAGCGGGAGAGAACAATGAGCAGTTCTTC	CASRLLAGENNEQFF
NA	TRBV9	TRBD2	TRBJ2-1	TGTGCCAGCAGCGCGGGACTAGCGGGAGTGAATGAGCAGTTCTTC	CASSAGLAGVNEQFF
NA	TRBV2	NA	TRBJ2-7	TGTGCCAGCTTCGGCGGTCAATCCTACGAGCAGTACTTC	CASFGGQSYEQYF
NA	TRBV7-2	NA	TRBJ2-5	TGTGCCAGCAGCAGACAGACTCAAGAGACCCAGTACTTC	CASSRQTQETQYF
NA	TRBV7-9	TRBD1	TRBJ1-4	TGTGCCAGCAGCTTATCAGGGGGCAGGGAAAAACTGTTTTTT	CASSLSGGREKLFF
few	TRBV5-1	NA	TRBJ2-5	TGCGCCAGCAGCTTGGCTAGCTTCCAAGAGACCCAGTACTTC	CASSLASFQETQYF
NA	TRBV4-1	TRBD1	TRBJ1-6	TGCGCCAGCAGCCAAGCCGGACAGGGTGAATCACCCCTCCACTTT	CASSQAGQGESPLHF
once	TRBV5-4	NA	TRBJ2-1	TGTGCCAGCAGCGGAGAAGGATTTTACAATGAGCAGTTCTTC	CASSGEGFYNEQFF
few	TRBV25-1	NA	TRBJ1-3	TGTGCCAGCAGTGGACACTCTGGAAACACCATATATTTT	CASSGHSGNTIYF
NA	TRBV4-1	NA	TRBJ2-3	TGCGCCAGCAGCCAAAAAAGATGGCGGGATGGGACCACAGATACGCAGTATTTT	CASSQKRWRDGTTDTQYF
NA	TRBV6-5	NA	TRBJ1-2	TGTGCCATCACAAGGGGGGGGGCCTTTGGCTACACCTTC	CAITRGGAFGYTF
NA	TRBV10-3	NA	TRBJ1-6	TGTGCCATCAGACAGGACGGGAGCTCCTATAATTCACCCCTCCACTTT	CAIRQDGSSYNSPLHF
NA	TRBV7-7	TRBD2	TRBJ2-1	TGTGCCAGCAGCCCCTGGACTAGCGGGACGTCGATGGGTGAGCAGTTCTTC	CASSPWTSGTSMGEQFF
NA	TRBV27	NA	TRBJ2-7	TGTGCCAGCAGTTTACTGCCACCCCCCCTGCCACATAAAGAGCAGTACTTC	CASSLLPPPLPHKEQYF
few	TRBV6-6	TRBD2	TRBJ2-5	TGTGCCAGTCGACTAGCGGAAGAGACCCAGTACTTC	CASRLAEETQYF
once	TRBV10-3	TRBD1	TRBJ2-7	TGTGCCATCAGTTCGGGACAGGGGAGCGAGCAGTACTTC	CAISSGQGSEQYF
NA	TRBV7-8	TRBD1	TRBJ2-5	TGTGCCAGCAGCCCTAGTTATGGGACAGGGCTAGAGACCCAGTACTTC	CASSPSYGTGLETQYF
NA	TRBV6-5	TRBD1	TRBJ1-6	TGTGCCAGCAGGGGGGACAGGGGGATCTCTTCACCCCTCCACTTT	CASRGDRGISSPLHF
NA	TRBV4-3	NA	TRBJ2-1	TGCGCCAGCAGCCAAGATGGTAACAGGTTGAATGAGCAGTTCTTC	CASSQDGNRLNEQFF
NA	TRBV19	NA	TRBJ1-5	TGTGCCAGTAGTACATACGGGGGGCCGAATCAGCCCCAGCATTTT	CASSTYGGPNQPQHF
NA	TRBV25-1	TRBD2	TRBJ2-1	TGTGCCAGCAGTGAAGCGGGAGACAATGAGCAGTTCTTC	CASSEAGDNEQFF
once	TRBV2	NA	TRBJ2-7	TGTGCCAGCAAAGGTTCGGGCGAGCAGTACTTC	CASKGSGEQYF
NA	TRBV5-1	TRBD1	TRBJ2-1	TGCGCCAGCAGCCCCAACGTTGGGACAGGGGAGAATGAGCAGTTCTTC	CASSPNVGTGENEQFF
NA	TRBV19	TRBD1	TRBJ1-1	TGTGCCAGTAGTAGGGACAGGGTGAACACTGAAGCTTTCTTT	CASSRDRVNTEAFF
NA	TRBV9	TRBD2	TRBJ2-1	TGTGCCAGCAGCCCAAGAGGACTAGCGGGACTCGATGAGCAGTTCTTC	CASSPRGLAGLDEQFF
NA	TRBV28	TRBD2	TRBJ2-1	TGTGCCAGCTCTAAGGGAGGGCCCTACAATGAGCAGTTCTTC	CASSKGGPYNEQFF